This T cell receptor (beta chain) was documented in a study of long-term antiretroviral therapy in people with HIV (dated by TCRdb to between 2021 and 2022). In terms of the full investigation: The earliest samples were collected about a decade before the 2015 WHO recommendation for immediate ART, when ART was typically delayed until CD4 counts fell. About 35% of the 30 participants with HIV were female. The cohort contributed about 200 cryopreserved PBMC samples from under 35 adults with confirmed HIV infection, collected serially over a mean of about 6 years (range 1-12). No cross-contamination during QIAcube processing was seen in test extractions of a monoclonal T-cell line run alongside around 31 polyclonal samples. A retrospective serial study tested whether changes in peripheral blood TRB repertoire composition and diversity were associated with ART initiation and durable HIV suppression.

To be included, a participant needed at least one PBMC sample from before ART initiation plus at least two post-ART samples. All participants with HIV were treated in the United States of America. Cryopreserved samples of about 1-10 million PBMC were thawed and washed before DNA extraction. At the time of the earliest PBMC sample, participants with HIV were aged between about 20 and 54 years. PBMC samples were contributed by each participant from 1-4 timepoints before ART initiation and 2-8 timepoints after ART initiation, with a median of 7 samples. Serial HIV viral load, CD4+ T-cell count, ART history and demographic data were obtained for every participant. Genomic DNA was extracted from unsorted PBMC with a Qiagen kit on a QIAcube, processed in batches of 12 samples. Sequencing of the TRB variable region was done with the immunoSEQ hsTCRB v3.0 assay at survey level resolution. TRB sequencing targeted a depth of roughly 35,000-55,000 T-cell genomes per sample. Pooled TRB libraries were sequenced on an Illumina MiSeq with a v3 150-cycle kit. Under the source paper's analysis protocol: Repertoire analysis was run in R within a reproducible Nextflow workflow that covered QC, data transformation and analysis. LymphoSeq2, an R package for exploring AIRR-Seq data, was used to implement custom analyses. A handful of samples that produced fewer than 5000 total TRB sequences were removed, so about 200 HIV repertoires were analyzed. Among the roughly 180 retained HIV repertoires, some 60 were collected before ART initiation and around 130 after ART initiation. Each repertoire was downsampled to 5000 TRB nucleotide sequences, and summary statistics were averaged across 100 downsampling iterations. The analysis kept only TRB sequences whose CDR3 regions were at least seven amino acids long. Two measures captured diversity: a Shannon entropy-derived clonality score and the Gini coefficient. In the repertoire networks, any two of the top 5000 CDR3 amino acid sequences were connected whenever the two sequences differed by an edit distance of one. GLIPH2 predicted antigen specificity groups and MHC restriction for TRB CDR3 amino acid sequences. CDR3 amino acid sequences were matched against VDJdb and McPAS-TCR to flag known CMV, EBV, HIV or tissue antigen associations. Pre-ART, post-ART and control groups were compared with Wilcoxon signed-rank tests and Holm-Bonferroni correction. TCRdb carries this immuneACCESS record with in-frame sequences only. Its versions omit some clonotypes, under half of them owing to an unresolved V gene in the studies checked, with the rest unexplained. V, J and clone size are those of that table, while D and trimming were read from the DNA. The table for this sample lists 25,000 or so clones; roughly 90% of them were counted only once. The top ten clonotypes cover 4.1% of the sample.

The full study reports these points: Because pre-ART samples had limited cell numbers, profiling was done on unsorted PBMC rather than on sorted CD4+ and CD8+ T cells. The samples were dated from 2004 to 2017, and the ART regimens that were used may be less effective than current ART regimens. Expanded TRB clones identified before ART initiation dominated the repertoire at all time points, although this dominance fluctuated and declined in many PLHIV after ART. HIV repertoires had narrower CDR3 length ranges than controls, and the network structure suggested an antigen-experienced repertoire that shifted only slightly toward naive after ART. Inferences about post-ART repertoire changes were limited because no data were available on ART adherence, viral resistance or therapy changes. ART initiation was associated with a significant increase in TRB diversity, but diversity stayed significantly below transplant donor controls even after long-term ART. Because PBMC availability was limited, only the TCR beta chain was sequenced, with no alpha chain pairing.

On this clone itself: Its antigen remains undetermined. It has no much larger one-base neighbor in the sample; base qualities were not kept.

Sequencing was performed on unsorted PBMCs, taken 0.5 years after starting antiretroviral therapy. This sequence was found in a woman younger than 35 with HIV.

The CDR3 is CASSSRQITYEQYF. The DNA is as follows: TGTGCCAGCAGTTCGCGACAGATAACCTACGAGCAGTACTTC. Here the chain combines TRBV27 and TRBJ2-7; the D segment could be TRBD1, given 5 matching bases. Relative to germline, V is 4 bases shorter and J is 2 bases shorter, with 12 bases between their ends. CDR1 and CDR2, per the germline V gene (reference sequence), are MNHEY and SMNVEV. The CDR3 numbers 14 residues from cysteine through phenylalanine. Only the CDR3 region is kept as DNA, spanning 42 bases read in frame from base 1.